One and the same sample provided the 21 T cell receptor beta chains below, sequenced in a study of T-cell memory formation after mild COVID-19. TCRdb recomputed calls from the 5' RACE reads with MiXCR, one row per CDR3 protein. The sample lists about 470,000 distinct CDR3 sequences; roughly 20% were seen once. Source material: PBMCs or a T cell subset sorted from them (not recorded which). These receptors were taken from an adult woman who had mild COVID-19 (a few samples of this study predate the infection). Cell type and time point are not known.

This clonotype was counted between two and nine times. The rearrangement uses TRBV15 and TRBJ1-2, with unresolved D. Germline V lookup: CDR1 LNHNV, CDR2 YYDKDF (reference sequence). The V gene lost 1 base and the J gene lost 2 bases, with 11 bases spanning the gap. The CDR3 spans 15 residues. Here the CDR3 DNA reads TGTGCCACCAGCAGAGGGACCGCACTCAACTATGGCTACACCTTC. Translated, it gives CATSRGTALNYGYTF.

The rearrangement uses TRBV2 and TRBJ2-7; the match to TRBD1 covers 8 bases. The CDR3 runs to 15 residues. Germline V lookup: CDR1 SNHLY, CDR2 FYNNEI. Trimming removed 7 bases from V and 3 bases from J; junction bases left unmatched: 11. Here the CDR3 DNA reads TGTGCCAGCAAGCCTATTTCCGGGACAGGCTACGAGCAGTACTTC. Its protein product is CASKPISGTGYEQYF. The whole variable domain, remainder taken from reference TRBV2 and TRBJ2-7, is EPEVTQTPSHQVTQMGQEVILRCVPISNHLYFYWYRQILGQKVEFLVSFYNNEISEKSEIFDDQFSVERPDGSNFTLKIRSTKLEDSAMYFCASKPISGTGYEQYFGPGTRLTVT.

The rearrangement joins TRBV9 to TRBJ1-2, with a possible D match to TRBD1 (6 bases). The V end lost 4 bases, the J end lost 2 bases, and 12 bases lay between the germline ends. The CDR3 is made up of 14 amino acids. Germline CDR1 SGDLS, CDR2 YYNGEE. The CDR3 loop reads CASSTGQMNYGYTF. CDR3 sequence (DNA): TGTGCCAGCAGCACAGGGCAGATGAACTATGGCTACACCTTC. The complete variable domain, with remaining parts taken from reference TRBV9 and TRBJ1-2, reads DSGVTQTPKHLITATGQRVTLRCSPRSGDLSVYWYQQSLDQGLQFLIQYYNGEERAKGNILERFSAQQFPDLHSELNLSSLELGDSALYFCASSTGQMNYGYTFGSGTRLTVV.

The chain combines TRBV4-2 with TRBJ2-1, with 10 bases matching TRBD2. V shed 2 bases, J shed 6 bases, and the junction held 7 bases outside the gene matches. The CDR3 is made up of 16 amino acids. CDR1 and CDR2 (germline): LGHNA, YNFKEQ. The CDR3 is CASSQSASGSGNEQFF. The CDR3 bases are TGTGCCAGCAGCCAATCAGCTAGCGGGAGCGGCAATGAGCAGTTCTTC.

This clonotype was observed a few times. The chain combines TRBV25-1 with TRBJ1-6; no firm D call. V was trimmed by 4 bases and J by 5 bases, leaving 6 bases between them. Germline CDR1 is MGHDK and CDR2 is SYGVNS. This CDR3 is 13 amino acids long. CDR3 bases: TGTGCCAGCAGTGTCGTTGATAATTCACCCCTCCACTTT. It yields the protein CASSVVDNSPLHF.

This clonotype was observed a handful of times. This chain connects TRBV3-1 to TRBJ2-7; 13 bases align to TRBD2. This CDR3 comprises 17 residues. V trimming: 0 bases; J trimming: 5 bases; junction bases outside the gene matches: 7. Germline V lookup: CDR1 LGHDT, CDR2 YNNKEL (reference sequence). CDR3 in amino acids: CASSQEGTSGRGHEQYF. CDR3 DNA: TGTGCCAGCAGCCAAGAAGGAACTAGCGGGAGGGGCCACGAGCAGTACTTC.

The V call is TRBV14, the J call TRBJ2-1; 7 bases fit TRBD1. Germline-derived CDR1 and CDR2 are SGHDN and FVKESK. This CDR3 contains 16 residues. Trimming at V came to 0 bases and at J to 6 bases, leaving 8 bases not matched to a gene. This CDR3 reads CASSQEFRQGVNEQFF. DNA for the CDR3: TGTGCCAGCAGCCAAGAATTCCGGCAGGGGGTCAATGAGCAGTTCTTC. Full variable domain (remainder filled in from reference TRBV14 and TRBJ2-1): EAGVTQFPSHSVIEKGQTVTLRCDPISGHDNLYWYRRVMGKEIKFLLHFVKESKQDESGMPNNRFLAERTGGTYSTLKVQPAELEDSGVYFCASSQEFRQGVNEQFFGPGTRLTVL.

In DNA, the CDR3 is TGTGCCAGCAGCACCTACCCCCTCATAGCGGCCAACACAGATACGCAGTATTTT. Translating it yields CASSTYPLIAANTDTQYF. The gene calls are TRBV5-8 and TRBJ2-3; possibly TRBD2 for D (6 bases). The germline gives CDR1 SGHTS, CDR2 YDEGEE. The CDR3 contains 18 residues. The V and J ends lost 4 bases and 2 bases respectively, with 23 bases between them.

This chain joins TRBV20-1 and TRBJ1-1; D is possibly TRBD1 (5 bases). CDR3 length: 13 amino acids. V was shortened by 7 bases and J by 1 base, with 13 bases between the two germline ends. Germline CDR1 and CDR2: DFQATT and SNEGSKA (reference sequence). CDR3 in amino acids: CSVWVGENTEAFF. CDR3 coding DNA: TGCAGTGTCTGGGTGGGGGAGAACACTGAAGCTTTCTTT.

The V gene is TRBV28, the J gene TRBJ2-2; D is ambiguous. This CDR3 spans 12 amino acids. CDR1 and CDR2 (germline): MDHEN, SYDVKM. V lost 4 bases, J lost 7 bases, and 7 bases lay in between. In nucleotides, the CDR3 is TGTGCCAGCAGTTCTCCCTACGGGGAGCTGTTTTTT. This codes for CASSSPYGELFF.

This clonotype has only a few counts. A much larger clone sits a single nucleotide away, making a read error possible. CDR3 protein: CASSLGGTYTEQFF. CDR3 in DNA: TGTGCCAGCAGTTTGGGAGGGACCTACACTGAGCAGTTCTTC. The rearrangement links TRBV12-3 or TRBV12-4 to TRBJ2-1, with 7 bases aligning to TRBD2. This CDR3 spans 14 amino acids.

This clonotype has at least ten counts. The CDR3 DNA reads TGTGCCAGCAGCCCACCCCCCAGCGGGGCGACCCAGTTCTTC. The encoded protein is CASSPPPSGATQFF. V usage is TRBV7-9 and J usage is TRBJ2-1; 7 bases match TRBD2. Looked up from germline, CDR1 is SEHNR and CDR2 is FQNEAQ (reference sequence). V lost 5 bases to trimming and J lost 13 bases; unmatched junction nucleotides: 14. The CDR3 is 14 residues long.

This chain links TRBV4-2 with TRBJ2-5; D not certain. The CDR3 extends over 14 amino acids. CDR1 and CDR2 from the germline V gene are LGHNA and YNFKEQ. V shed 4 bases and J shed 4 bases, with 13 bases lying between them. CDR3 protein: CASSPTGWGETQYF. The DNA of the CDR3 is TGTGCCAGCAGCCCCACCGGGTGGGGAGAGACCCAGTACTTC.

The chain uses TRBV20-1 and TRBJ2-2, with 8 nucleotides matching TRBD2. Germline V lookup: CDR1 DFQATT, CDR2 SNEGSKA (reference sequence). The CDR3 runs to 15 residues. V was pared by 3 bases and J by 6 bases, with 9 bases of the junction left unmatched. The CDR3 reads CSASKKTSAAGELFF. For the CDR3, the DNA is TGCAGTGCTAGCAAAAAGACTAGCGCAGCCGGGGAGCTGTTTTTT.

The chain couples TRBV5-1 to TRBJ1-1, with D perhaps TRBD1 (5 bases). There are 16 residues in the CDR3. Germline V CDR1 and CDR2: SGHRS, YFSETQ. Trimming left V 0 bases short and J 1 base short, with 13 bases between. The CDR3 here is CASSLGQTLENTEAFF. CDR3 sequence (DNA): TGCGCCAGCAGCTTGGGACAGACTCTAGAGAACACTGAAGCTTTCTTT.

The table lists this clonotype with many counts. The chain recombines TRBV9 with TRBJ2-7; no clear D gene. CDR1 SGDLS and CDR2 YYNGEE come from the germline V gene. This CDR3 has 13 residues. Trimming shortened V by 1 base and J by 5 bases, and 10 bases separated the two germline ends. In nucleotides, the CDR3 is TGTGCCAGCAGCGTATCCATTTTACACGAGCAGTACTTC. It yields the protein CASSVSILHEQYF.

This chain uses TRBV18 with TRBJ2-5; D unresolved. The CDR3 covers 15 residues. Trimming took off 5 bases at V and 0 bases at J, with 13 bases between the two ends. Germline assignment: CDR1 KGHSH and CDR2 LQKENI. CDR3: CASSSGTEYQETQYF. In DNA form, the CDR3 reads TGTGCCAGCTCATCGGGTACCGAGTACCAAGAGACCCAGTACTTC.

The chain's CDR3 is CASSEHSPSGNTIYF. CDR3 in DNA: TGTGCCAGCAGTGAACACTCCCCCTCTGGAAACACCATATATTTT. The J gene is TRBJ1-3, the V gene TRBV2; D gene uncertain. The CDR3 contains 15 residues. The V end was cut by 2 bases, the J end by 0 bases, with 8 bases between. Germline V gene data show CDR1 as SNHLY and CDR2 as FYNNEI.

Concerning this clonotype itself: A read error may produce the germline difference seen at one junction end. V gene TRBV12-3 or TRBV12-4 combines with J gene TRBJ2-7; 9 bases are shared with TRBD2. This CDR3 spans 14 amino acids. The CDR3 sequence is CASSRTSVAYGQYF. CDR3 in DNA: TGTGCCAGCAGCCGGACTAGCGTGGCCTACGGGCAGTACTTC.

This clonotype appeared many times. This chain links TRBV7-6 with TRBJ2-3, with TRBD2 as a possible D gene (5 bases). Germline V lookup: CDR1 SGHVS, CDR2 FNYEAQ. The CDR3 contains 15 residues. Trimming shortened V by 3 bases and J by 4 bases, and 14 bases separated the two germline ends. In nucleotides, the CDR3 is TGTGCCAGCAGCTTGGGAATCAGAGGGCCAGATACGCAGTATTTT. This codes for CASSLGIRGPDTQYF.

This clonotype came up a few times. This chain's CDR3 is CASHPGQGVNEQFF. The CDR3 DNA reads as TGCGCCAGTCACCCGGGACAGGGAGTCAATGAGCAGTTCTTC. V gene TRBV5-1 combines with J gene TRBJ2-1; 9 bases agree with TRBD1. Losses at the gene ends were 8 bases for V and 6 bases for J; bases not matched to a gene: 9. CDR1 and CDR2 from the germline V gene are SGHRS and YFSETQ. The CDR3 is 14 amino acids.